This T cell receptor beta chain comes out of a study of identical twins. TCRdb independently ran MiXCR on the 5' RACE reads; one entry per CDR3 protein. This sample carries about 530,000 distinct CDR3 sequences, approximately 20% of them seen once, and the ten largest clones take approximately 0.48%. General study points: Memory repertoires showed no such pattern, whereas abundant cord blood beta clonotypes carried fewer insertions.

This clonotype was detected only a few times. The antigen is unknown. These data also featured in a second study, about yellow fever vaccine responses in identical twins.

The sequence was collected from a woman under 30 in good health. The sequencing input was CD4+ T cells sorted from blood.

CDR3 loop: CASSISGTNTGELFF. CDR3 DNA sequence: TGTGCCAGCAGCATTAGCGGCACGAACACCGGGGAGCTGTTTTTT. This rearrangement joins TRBV7-3 to TRBJ2-2; tentative D call: TRBD2 (6 bases). The length of the CDR3 is 15 residues. The V end lost 5 bases, the J end lost 0 bases, and 10 bases lay between the germline ends. The germline gives CDR1 SGHTA, CDR2 FQGTGA. The variable domain in full, completed from reference TRBV7-3 and TRBJ2-2, reads GAGVSQTPSNKVTEKGKYVELRCDPISGHTALYWYRQSLGQGPEFLIYFQGTGAADDSGLPNDRFFAVRPEGSVSTLKIQRTERGDSAVYLCASSISGTNTGELFFGEGSRLTVL.